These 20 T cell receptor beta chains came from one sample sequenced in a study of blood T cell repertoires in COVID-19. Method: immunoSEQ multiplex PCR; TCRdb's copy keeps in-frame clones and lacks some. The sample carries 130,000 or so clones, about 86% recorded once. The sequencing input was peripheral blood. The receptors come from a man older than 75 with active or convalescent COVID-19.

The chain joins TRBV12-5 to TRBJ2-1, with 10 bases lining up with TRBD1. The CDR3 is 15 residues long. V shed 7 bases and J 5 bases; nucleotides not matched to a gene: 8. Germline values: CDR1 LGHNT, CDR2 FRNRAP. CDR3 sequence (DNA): TGTGCTAGTGATAACCGGGACAGGGGTAACAATGAGCAGTTCTTC. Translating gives CASDNRDRGNNEQFF.

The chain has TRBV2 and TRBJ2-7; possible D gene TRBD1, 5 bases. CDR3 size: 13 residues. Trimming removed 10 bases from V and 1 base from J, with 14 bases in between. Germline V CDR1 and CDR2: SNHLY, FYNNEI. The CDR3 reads CATEKTVSYEQYF. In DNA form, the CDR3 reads TGTGCCACCGAGAAGACAGTATCCTACGAGCAGTACTTC.

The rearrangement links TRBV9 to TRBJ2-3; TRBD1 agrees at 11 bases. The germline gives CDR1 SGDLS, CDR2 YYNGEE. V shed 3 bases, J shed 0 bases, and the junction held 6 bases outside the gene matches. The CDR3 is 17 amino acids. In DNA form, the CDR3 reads TGTGCCAGCAGCGCCGCAGGGACAGGGGGGAGCACAGATACGCAGTATTTT. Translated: CASSAAGTGGSTDTQYF. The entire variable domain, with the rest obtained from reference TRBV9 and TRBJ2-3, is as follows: DSGVTQTPKHLITATGQRVTLRCSPRSGDLSVYWYQQSLDQGLQFLIQYYNGEERAKGNILERFSAQQFPDLHSELNLSSLELGDSALYFCASSAAGTGGSTDTQYFGPGTRLTVL.

The CDR3: CASSHSGGGGGYGYTF. The DNA of the CDR3 is TGTGCCAGCAGCCACTCCGGCGGGGGTGGAGGGTATGGCTACACCTTC. This chain connects TRBV3-1 (or the pseudogene TRBV3-2) to TRBJ1-2; possible D gene TRBD1, 5 bases. In germline, CDR1 is LGHDT, CDR2 YNNKEL (reference sequence). There are 16 residues in the CDR3. The V gene lost 3 bases and the J gene lost 5 bases, with 19 bases spanning the gap.

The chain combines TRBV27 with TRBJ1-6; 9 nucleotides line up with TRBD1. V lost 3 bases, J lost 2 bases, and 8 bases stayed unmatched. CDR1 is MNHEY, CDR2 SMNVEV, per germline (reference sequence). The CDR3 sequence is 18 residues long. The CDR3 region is CASSFWTGAAPYNSPLHF. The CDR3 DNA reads TGTGCCAGCAGTTTTTGGACAGGGGCCGCCCCCTATAATTCACCCCTCCACTTT.

The CDR3 protein is CASTKRRANTEAFF. As DNA, the CDR3 is TGTGCCAGCACTAAGCGCAGGGCGAACACTGAAGCTTTCTTT. The rearrangement links TRBV2 to TRBJ1-1; weak D call: TRBD1 (5 bases). Germline assignment: CDR1 SNHLY and CDR2 FYNNEI. V lost 7 bases, J lost 1 base, and 13 bases lay in between. The CDR3 sequence is 14 residues long.

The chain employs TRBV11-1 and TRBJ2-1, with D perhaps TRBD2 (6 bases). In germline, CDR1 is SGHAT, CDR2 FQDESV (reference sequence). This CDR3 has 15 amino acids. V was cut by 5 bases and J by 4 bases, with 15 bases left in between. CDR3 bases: TGTGCCAGCAGCCCGGGACTCGGAGGATACAATGAGCAGTTCTTC. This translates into CASSPGLGGYNEQFF.

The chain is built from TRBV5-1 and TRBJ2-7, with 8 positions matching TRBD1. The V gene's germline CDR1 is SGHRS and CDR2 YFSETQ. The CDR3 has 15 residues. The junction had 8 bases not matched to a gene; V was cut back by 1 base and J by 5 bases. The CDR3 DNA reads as TGCGCCAGCAGCTTGTGGGGACAGGCCGCCAACGAGCAGTACTTC. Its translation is CASSLWGQAANEQYF.

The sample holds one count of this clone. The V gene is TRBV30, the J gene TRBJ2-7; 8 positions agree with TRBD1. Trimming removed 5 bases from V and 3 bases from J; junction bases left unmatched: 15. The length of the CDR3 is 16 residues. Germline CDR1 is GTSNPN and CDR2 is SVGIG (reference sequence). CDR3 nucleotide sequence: TGTGCCTGGTCCCCACAGGGGGTGCTCTCATTCTACGAGCAGTACTTC. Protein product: CAWSPQGVLSFYEQYF.

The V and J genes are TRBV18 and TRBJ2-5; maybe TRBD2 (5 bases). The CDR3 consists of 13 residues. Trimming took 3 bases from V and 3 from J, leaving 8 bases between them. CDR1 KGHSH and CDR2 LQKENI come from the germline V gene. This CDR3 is CASSPDGEETQYF. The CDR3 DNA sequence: TGTGCCAGCTCACCGGACGGGGAAGAGACCCAGTACTTC.

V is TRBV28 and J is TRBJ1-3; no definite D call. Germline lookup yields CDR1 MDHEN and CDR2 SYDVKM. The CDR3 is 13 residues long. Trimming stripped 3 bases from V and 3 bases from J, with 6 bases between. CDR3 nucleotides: TGTGCCAGCAGTTTCGGGGTTGGAAACACCATATATTTT. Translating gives CASSFGVGNTIYF.

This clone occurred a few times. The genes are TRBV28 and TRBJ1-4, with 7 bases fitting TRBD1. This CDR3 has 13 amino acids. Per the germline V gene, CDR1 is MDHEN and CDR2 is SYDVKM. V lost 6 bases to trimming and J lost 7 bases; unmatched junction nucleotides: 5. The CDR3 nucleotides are TGTGCCAGCAGGGAGACAGGGACTGAAAAACTGTTTTTT. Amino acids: CASRETGTEKLFF.

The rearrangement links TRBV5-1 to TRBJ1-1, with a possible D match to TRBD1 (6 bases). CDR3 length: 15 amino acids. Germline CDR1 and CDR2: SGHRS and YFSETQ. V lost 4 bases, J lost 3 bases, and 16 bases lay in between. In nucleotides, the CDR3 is TGCGCCAGCAGCCAATCCCCAGGGGCGGACACTGAAGCTTTCTTT. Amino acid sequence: CASSQSPGADTEAFF.

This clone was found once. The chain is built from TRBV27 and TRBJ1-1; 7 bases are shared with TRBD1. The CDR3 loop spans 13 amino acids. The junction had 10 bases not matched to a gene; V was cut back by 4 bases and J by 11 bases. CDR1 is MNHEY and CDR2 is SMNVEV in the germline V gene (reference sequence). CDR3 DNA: TGTGCCAGCAGTTCCGACAGGGTGACCAGCGCTTTCTTT. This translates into CASSSDRVTSAFF.

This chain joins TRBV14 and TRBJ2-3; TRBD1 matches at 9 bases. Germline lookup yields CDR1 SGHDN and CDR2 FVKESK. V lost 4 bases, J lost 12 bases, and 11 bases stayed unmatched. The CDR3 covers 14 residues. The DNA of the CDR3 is TGTGCCAGCAGCCCTTGGACAGGGGTTGTGCTACAGTATTTT. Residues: CASSPWTGVVLQYF.

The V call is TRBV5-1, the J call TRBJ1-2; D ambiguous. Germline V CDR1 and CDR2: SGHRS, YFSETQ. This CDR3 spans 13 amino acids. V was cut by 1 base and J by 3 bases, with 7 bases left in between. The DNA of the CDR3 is TGCGCCAGCAGCTTGAGTCAGGACTATGGCTACACCTTC. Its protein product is CASSLSQDYGYTF.

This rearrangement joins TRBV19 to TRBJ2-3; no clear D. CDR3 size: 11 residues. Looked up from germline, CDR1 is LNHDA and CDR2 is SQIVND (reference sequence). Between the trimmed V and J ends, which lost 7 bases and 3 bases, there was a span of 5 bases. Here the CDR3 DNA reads TGTGCCAGTATGACTACAGATACGCAGTATTTT. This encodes CASMTTDTQYF.

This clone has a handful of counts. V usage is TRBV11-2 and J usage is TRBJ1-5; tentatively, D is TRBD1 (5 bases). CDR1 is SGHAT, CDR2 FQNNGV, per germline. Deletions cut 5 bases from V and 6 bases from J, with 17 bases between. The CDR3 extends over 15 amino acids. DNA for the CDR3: TGTGCCAGCAGCCCCACACCTGGGGCTGGTCAGCCCCAGCATTTT. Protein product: CASSPTPGAGQPQHF.

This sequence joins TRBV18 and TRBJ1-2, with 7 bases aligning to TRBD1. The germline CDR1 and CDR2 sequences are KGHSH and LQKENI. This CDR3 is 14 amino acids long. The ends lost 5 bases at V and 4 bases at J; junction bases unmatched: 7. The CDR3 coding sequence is TGTGCCAGCTCATCCAGACAGGGAAGCTATGGCTACACCTTC. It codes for CASSSRQGSYGYTF. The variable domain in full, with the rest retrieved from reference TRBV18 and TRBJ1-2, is NAGVMQNPRHLVRRRGQEARLRCSPMKGHSHVYWYRQLPEEGLKFMVYLQKENIIDESGMPKERFSAEFPKEGPSILRIQQVVRGDSAAYFCASSSRQGSYGYTFGSGTRLTVV.

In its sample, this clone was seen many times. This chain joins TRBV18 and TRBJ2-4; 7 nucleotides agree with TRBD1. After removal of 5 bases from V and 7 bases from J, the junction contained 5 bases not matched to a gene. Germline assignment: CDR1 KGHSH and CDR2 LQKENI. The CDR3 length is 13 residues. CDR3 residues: CASSSGTENIQYF. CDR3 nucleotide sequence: TGTGCCAGCTCATCCGGGACAGAGAACATTCAGTACTTC.